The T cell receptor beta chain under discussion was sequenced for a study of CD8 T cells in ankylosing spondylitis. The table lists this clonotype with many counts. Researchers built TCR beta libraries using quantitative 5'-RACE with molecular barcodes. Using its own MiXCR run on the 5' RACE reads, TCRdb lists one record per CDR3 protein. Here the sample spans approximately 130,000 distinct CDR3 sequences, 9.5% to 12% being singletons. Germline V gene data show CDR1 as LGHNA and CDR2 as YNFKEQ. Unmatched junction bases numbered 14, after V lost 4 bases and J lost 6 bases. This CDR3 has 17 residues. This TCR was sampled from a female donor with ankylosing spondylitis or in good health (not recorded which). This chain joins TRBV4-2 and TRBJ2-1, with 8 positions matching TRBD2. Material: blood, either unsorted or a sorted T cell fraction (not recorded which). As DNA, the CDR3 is TGTGCCAGCAGCCGCCTAACGGGAGGGAGTAGTGGCAATGAGCAGTTCTTC. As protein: CASSRLTGGSSGNEQFF.